This TCR beta chain was documented in a study of response to subunit inactivated influenza vaccine. General observations from the study: With each seasonal influenza vaccination, the authors suggested, few new T cells are recruited.

The CDR3 length is 13 residues. CDR1 and CDR2 (germline): DFQATT, SNEGSKA (reference sequence). V was trimmed by 4 bases and J by 0 bases, leaving 8 bases between them. This clonotype turned up a few times. Its antigen is not known. Using its own MiXCR run on the RT-PCR reads, TCRdb lists one record per CDR3 protein. The repertoire includes under 750,000 distinct CDR3 sequences, roughly 10% of them detected once, and about a tenth sits in the top ten. The rearrangement links TRBV20-1 to TRBJ2-3, with D possibly matching TRBD2 (5 bases). Sequenced here: PBMCs from blood, sampled on the day of vaccination. The receptor was derived from a man aged 45 to 65 who received an inactivated influenza vaccine. The CDR3 nucleotides read TGCAGTGCTAATCGGGAAAGCACAGATACGCAGTATTTT. This codes for CSANRESTDTQYF.